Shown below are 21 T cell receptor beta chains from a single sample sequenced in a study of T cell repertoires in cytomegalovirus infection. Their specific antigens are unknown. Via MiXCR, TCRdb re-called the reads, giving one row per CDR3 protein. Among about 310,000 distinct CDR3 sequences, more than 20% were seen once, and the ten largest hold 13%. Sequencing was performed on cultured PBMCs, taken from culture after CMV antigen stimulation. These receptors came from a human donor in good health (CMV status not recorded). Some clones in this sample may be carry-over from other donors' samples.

CDR3 sequence: CASSLEGSNYGYTF. The DNA for the CDR3 is TGTGCCAGCAGCTTAGAGGGGTCGAACTATGGCTACACCTTC. This chain joins TRBV7-9 and TRBJ1-2, with D possibly TRBD1 on 5 matching bases. Germline V lookup: CDR1 SEHNR, CDR2 FQNEAQ (reference sequence). This CDR3 contains 14 residues. V was pared by 1 base and J by 2 bases, with 8 bases between.

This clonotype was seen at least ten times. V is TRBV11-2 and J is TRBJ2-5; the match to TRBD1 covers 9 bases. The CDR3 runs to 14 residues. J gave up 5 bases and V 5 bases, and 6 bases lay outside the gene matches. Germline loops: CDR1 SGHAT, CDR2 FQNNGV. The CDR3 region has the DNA TGTGCCAGCAGCGACCGGGACAGGGAGGAGACCCAGTACTTC. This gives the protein CASSDRDREETQYF.

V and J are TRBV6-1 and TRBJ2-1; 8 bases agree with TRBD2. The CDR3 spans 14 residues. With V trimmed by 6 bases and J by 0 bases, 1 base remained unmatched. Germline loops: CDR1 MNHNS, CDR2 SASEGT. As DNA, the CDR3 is TGTGCCAGCAGCGGGGGGGGCTCCTACAATGAGCAGTTCTTC. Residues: CASSGGGSYNEQFF.

The CDR3 nucleotides are TGTGCCAGCAGCGCGGGACAGAATTATAATTCACCCCTCCACTTT. Protein sequence: CASSAGQNYNSPLHF. The chain employs TRBV27 and TRBJ1-6, with 7 bases matching TRBD1. This CDR3 is 15 amino acids long. Per the germline V gene, CDR1 is MNHEY and CDR2 is SMNVEV (reference sequence). V was pared by 6 bases and J by 4 bases, with 6 bases of the junction left unmatched.

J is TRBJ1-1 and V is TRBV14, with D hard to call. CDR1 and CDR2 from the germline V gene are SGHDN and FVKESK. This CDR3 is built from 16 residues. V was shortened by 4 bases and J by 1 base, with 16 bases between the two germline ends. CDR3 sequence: CASSRDVGRTNTEAFF. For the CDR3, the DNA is TGTGCCAGCAGCCGTGATGTCGGGCGGACGAACACTGAAGCTTTCTTT.

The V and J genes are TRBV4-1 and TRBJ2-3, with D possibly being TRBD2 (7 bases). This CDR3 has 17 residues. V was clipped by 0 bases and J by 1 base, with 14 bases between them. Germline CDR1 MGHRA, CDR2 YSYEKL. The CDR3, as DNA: TGCGCCAGCAGCCAAGAGGGGGGGGCTCTACGCACAGATACGCAGTATTTT. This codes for CASSQEGGALRTDTQYF.

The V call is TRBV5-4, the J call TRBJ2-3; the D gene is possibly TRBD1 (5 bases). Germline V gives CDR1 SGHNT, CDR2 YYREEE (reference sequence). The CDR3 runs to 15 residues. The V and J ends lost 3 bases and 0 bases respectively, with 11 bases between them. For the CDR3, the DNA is TGTGCCAGCAGCTCAGATCCAGGGAGCACAGATACGCAGTATTTT. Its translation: CASSSDPGSTDTQYF. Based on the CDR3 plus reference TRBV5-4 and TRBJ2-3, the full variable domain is ETGVTQSPTHLIKTRGQQVTLRCSSQSGHNTVSWYQQALGQGPQFIFQYYREEENGRGNFPPRFSGLQFPNYSSELNVNALELDDSALYLCASSSDPGSTDTQYFGPGTRLTVL.

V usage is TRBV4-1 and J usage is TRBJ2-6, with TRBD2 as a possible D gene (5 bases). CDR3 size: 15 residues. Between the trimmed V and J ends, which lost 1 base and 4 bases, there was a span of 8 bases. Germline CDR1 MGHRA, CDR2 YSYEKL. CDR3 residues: CASSQGGQGANVLTF. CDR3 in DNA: TGCGCCAGCAGCCAAGGAGGGCAAGGGGCCAACGTCCTGACTTTC.

CDR3 amino acids: CASSLVGTPGSGNTIYF. CDR3 sequence (DNA): TGTGCCAGCAGCTTAGTCGGGACTCCAGGGTCTGGAAACACCATATATTTT. This rearrangement joins TRBV7-2 to TRBJ1-3; D might be TRBD1 (5 bases). Trimming shortened V by 1 base and J by 1 base, and 14 bases separated the two germline ends. Germline CDR1 and CDR2: SGHTA and FQGNSA. There are 17 residues in the CDR3.

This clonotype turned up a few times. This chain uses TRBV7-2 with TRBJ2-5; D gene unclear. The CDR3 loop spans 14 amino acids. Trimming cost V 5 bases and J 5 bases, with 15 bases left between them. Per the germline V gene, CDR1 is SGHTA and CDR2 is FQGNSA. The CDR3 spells CASSVLMGGETQYF. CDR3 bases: TGTGCCAGCAGCGTTTTAATGGGTGGGGAGACCCAGTACTTC.

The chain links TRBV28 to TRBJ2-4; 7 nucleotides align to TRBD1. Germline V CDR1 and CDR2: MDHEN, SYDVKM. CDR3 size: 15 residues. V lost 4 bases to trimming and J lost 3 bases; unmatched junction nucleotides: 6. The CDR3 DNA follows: TGTGCCAGCAGTTCCGGGACAGCCTACAAAAACATTCAGTACTTC. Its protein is CASSSGTAYKNIQYF.

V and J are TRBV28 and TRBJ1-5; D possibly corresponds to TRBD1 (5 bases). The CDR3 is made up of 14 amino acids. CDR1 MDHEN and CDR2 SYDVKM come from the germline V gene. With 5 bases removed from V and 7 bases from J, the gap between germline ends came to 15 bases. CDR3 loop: CASSDQGFGQPQHF. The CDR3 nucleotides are TGTGCCAGCAGTGATCAGGGCTTCGGGCAGCCCCAGCATTTT.

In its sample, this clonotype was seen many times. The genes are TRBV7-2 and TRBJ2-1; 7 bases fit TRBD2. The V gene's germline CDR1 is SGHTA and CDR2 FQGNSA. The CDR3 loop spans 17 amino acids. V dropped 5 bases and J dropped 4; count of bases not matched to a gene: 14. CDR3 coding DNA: TGTGCCAGCAGCCCCAGAAGCGGGGTGCTCAAATACAATGAGCAGTTCTTC. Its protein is CASSPRSGVLKYNEQFF.

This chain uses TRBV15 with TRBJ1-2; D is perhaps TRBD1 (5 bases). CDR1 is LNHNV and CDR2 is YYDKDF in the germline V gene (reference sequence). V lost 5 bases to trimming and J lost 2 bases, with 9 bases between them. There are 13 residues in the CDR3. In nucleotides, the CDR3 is TGTGCCACCAGCGGACAAGAGAACTATGGCTACACCTTC. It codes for CATSGQENYGYTF.

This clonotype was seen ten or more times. The CDR3 is CAVVSGEVGEQYF. The CDR3 DNA reads TGTGCCGTCGTTAGTGGGGAGGTCGGGGAGCAGTACTTC. V and J are TRBV7-9 and TRBJ2-7; D may be TRBD2 (6 bases). Germline lookup yields CDR1 SEHNR and CDR2 FQNEAQ (reference sequence). Trimming shortened V by 11 bases and J by 7 bases, and 21 bases separated the two germline ends. The CDR3 extends over 13 amino acids.

CDR3 sequence reads: CASSFLGRGPQHF. Here the CDR3 DNA reads TGTGCCAGCAGTTTTTTAGGCCGGGGGCCCCAGCATTTT. The rearrangement links TRBV12-3 or TRBV12-4 to TRBJ1-5, with D hard to call. The CDR3 is made up of 13 amino acids. The germline V and J ends were trimmed by 3 bases and 9 bases, with 12 bases remaining between them.

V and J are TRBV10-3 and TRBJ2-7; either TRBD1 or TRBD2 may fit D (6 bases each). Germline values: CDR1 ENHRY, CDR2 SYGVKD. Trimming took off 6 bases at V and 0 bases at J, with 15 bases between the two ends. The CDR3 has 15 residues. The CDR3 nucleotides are TGTGCCATCAGGGGGGGCGGGGTCACCTCCTACGAGCAGTACTTC. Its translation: CAIRGGGVTSYEQYF.

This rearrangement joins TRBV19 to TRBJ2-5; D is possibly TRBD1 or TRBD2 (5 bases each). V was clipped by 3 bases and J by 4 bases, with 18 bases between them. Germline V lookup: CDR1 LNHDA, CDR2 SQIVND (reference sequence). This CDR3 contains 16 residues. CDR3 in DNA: TGTGCCAGTAGTATCGCGGGTCGGGGCCGTGCAGAGACCCAGTACTTC. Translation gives CASSIAGRGRAETQYF.

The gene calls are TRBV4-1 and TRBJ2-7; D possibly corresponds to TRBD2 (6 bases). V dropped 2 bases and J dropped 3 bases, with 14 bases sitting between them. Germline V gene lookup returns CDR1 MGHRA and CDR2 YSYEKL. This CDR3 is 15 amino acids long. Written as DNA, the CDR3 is TGCGCCAGCAGCCAACTGGACCGGGGAGGCTACGAGCAGTACGTC. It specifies CASSQLDRGGYEQYV.

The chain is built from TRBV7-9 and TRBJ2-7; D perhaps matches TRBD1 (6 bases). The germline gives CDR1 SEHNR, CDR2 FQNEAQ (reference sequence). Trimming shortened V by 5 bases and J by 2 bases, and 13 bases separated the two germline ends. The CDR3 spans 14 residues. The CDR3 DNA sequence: TGTGCCAGCAGCATACAGGGACCCCCCTACGAGCAGTACTTC. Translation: CASSIQGPPYEQYF.

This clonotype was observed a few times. Here the CDR3 reads CASSSGGLAGVTGELFF. The CDR3 nucleotides are TGCGCCAGCAGCTCAGGGGGCCTAGCGGGAGTCACCGGGGAGCTGTTTTTT. This rearrangement joins TRBV4-3 to TRBJ2-2, with 10 bases matching TRBD2. Germline V lookup: CDR1 LGHNA, CDR2 YSLEER. The J segment lost 4 bases and the V segment lost 5 bases, leaving 10 bases of the junction unmatched. This CDR3 has 17 residues.